This record looks at one T cell receptor beta chain sequence and its context. The sample carries other DNA sequences with the same CDR3. Trimming at V came to 0 bases and at J to 3 bases, leaving 3 bases not matched to a gene. The CDR3 runs to 15 residues. Germline-derived CDR1 and CDR2 are SGHDT and YYEEEE. Only in-frame clones appear in the TCRdb table, and some are missing; sequencing was by immunoSEQ multiplex PCR. The table shows about 48,000 clones, with around 80% occurring only once. These data originate in a study of blood T cell repertoires in COVID-19. Specimen: peripheral blood. The chain recombines TRBV5-6 with TRBJ1-5, with 7 bases lining up with TRBD1. The receptor comes from a human donor in a cohort sampled during active COVID-19. CDR3: CASSLGRGDNQPQHF. The CDR3 DNA follows: TGTGCCAGCAGCTTGGGCAGGGGGGACAATCAGCCCCAGCATTTT.